Sequencing of this TCR beta chain was carried out in a study of blood T cell repertoires in COVID-19. Germline V gene sequence: CDR1 SGHNT, CDR2 YYREEE (reference sequence). The CDR3 runs to 17 residues. The V segment lost 0 bases and the J segment 7 bases; nucleotides outside the gene matches: 15. Here immunoSEQ multiplex PCR was the method, and the copy in TCRdb shows in-frame clones only, minus some. Here the sample spans about 340,000 clones, around 90% being singletons. The chain has TRBV5-4 and TRBJ2-7, with 8 nucleotides matching TRBD2. The sequenced sample was PBMCs or T cells enriched from blood (not recorded which). The receptor comes from a woman in her twenties or thirties who had recovered from COVID-19. CDR3 sequence: CASSLAGVAGLLREQYF. The CDR3 nucleotides are TGTGCCAGCAGCTTGGCCGGGGTAGCGGGACTTCTACGGGAGCAGTACTTC. Together with reference TRBV5-4 and TRBJ2-7, the CDR3 gives the full variable domain: ETGVTQSPTHLIKTRGQQVTLRCSSQSGHNTVSWYQQALGQGPQFIFQYYREEENGRGNFPPRFSGLQFPNYSSELNVNALELDDSALYLCASSLAGVAGLLREQYFGPGTRLTVT.